This TCR beta chain was sequenced during a study of T cell changes during pregnancy in multiple sclerosis. Only in-frame clones appear in the TCRdb table, and some are missing; sequencing was by immunoSEQ multiplex PCR. The data hold tens of thousands of clones, with approximately 94% observed a single time. The V end was cut by 2 bases, the J end by 0 bases, with 8 bases between. Per germline, CDR1 SNHLY and CDR2 FYNNEI. The CDR3 covers 14 residues. The rearrangement joins TRBV2 to TRBJ2-7; D is unresolved. Sequenced here: CD8+ T cells from peripheral blood mononuclear cells, sampled after pregnancy. This clonotype was sampled from a female donor with multiple sclerosis, enrolled in a pregnancy study. CDR3 protein: CASSELLSSYEQYF. CDR3 sequence (DNA): TGTGCCAGCAGTGAACTCTTGAGCTCCTACGAGCAGTACTTC.